The clone carrying this T cell receptor (beta chain) was counted ten times or more. This entry belongs to a study of early T cells in non-severe SARS-CoV-2 infection. In the study overall: Unpaired chains resulted from sequencing bulk RNA of unsorted whole blood.

As part of library construction, unique molecular identifiers were attached to individual cDNA molecules. TCRdb reanalysed the 5' RACE reads using MiXCR and keeps one entry per CDR3 protein. This repertoire shows roughly 35,000 distinct CDR3 sequences, 9% found once; its top ten account for over 10%. The sample consisted of whole blood. The sequence came from an adult who was a healthcare worker with PCR-confirmed SARS-CoV-2 infection or an uninfected control (not recorded which).

CDR3 bases: TGTGCCAGCAGCTCTTGGACTAGCGGTGAGCAGTTCTTC. It specifies CASSSWTSGEQFF. This chain joins TRBV7-3 and TRBJ2-1, with 10 bases identical to TRBD2. The CDR3 spans 13 residues. Germline V gives CDR1 SGHTA, CDR2 FQGTGA. Trimming cost V 4 bases and J 9 bases; bases outside gene matches: 3.